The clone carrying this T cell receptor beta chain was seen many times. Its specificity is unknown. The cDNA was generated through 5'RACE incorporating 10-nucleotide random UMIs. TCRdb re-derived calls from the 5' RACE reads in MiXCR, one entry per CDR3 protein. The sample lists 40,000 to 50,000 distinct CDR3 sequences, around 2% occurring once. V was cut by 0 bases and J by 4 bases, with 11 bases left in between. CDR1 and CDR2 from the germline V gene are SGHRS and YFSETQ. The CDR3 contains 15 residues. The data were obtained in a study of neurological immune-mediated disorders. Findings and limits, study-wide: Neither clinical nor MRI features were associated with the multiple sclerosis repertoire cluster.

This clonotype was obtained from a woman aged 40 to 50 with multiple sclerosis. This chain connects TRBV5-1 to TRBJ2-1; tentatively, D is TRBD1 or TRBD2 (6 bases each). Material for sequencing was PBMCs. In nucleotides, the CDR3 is TGCGCCAGCAGCTTGGTCGGGGGCCGATACAATGAGCAGTTCTTC. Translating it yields CASSLVGGRYNEQFF.